This TCR beta chain came from a study of CD8+ T cells in alopecia areata. The sample holds a few counts of this clone. Its antigen is currently unknown. This CDR3 contains 14 residues. V gave up 1 base and J gave up 3 bases, with 9 bases separating them. The germline V gene encodes CDR1 KGHSH and CDR2 LQKENI. Isolated RNA was reverse transcribed into cDNA used as the sequencing template. Sequencing used immunoSEQ multiplex PCR; TCRdb keeps in-frame clones, though not all of them. The repertoire consists of about 270,000 clones, with 45% to 70% occurring once and the leading ten covering about 0.9%. Notes on the study in general: With patients, TCR sharing proved less clear than in mice, a difference possibly related to HLA. In blood and scalp, many expanded lesional clones persisted during tofacitinib.

Treatment: oral pan-JAK inhibitor, 5-10 mg twice daily. From alopecia areata patients, lesional scalp punch biopsies and peripheral blood were collected. The clonotype was recovered from a human donor with alopecia areata. The sample in question was CD4+ T cells sorted from blood, obtained around week 53, from a patient treated with tofacitinib. The chain employs TRBV18 and TRBJ1-2, with D possibly matching TRBD1 (5 bases). The CDR3 DNA is TGTGCCAGCTCACCACTTGGGACTGACTATGGCTACACCTTC. It specifies CASSPLGTDYGYTF.